This T cell receptor beta chain appears in the sequencing data of a study of cytomegalovirus exposure and HLA in healthy donors. This CDR3 has 14 residues. Trimming at V came to 3 bases and at J to 3 bases, leaving 5 bases not matched to a gene. PCR used 60 Vbeta primers and 13 Jbeta primers. Data came from immunoSEQ multiplex PCR; TCRdb stores just in-frame clones and leaves some out. There are 150,000 to 200,000 clones in the sample, with over 1% held by the top ten. This chain connects TRBV5-7 to TRBJ2-7; 8 positions match TRBD2. TRBV5-7 is an ORF, with its function uncertain. The TCR was taken from a woman aged 55-69 years in good health and CMV-seronegative. Specimen: PBMCs. The CDR3 here is CASSSKRELYEQYF. The CDR3, as DNA: TGTGCCAGCAGCTCTAAGCGGGAGCTCTACGAGCAGTACTTC.